This T cell receptor (beta chain) derives from a study of T cell responses to AZD1222 COVID-19 vaccine. Of note for this clone: What it binds is unknown.

Germline-derived CDR1 and CDR2 are SGHTA and FQGTGA. Trimming shortened V by 1 base and J by 1 base, and 7 bases separated the two germline ends. This CDR3 comprises 14 residues. Sequencing used immunoSEQ multiplex PCR; TCRdb keeps in-frame clones, though not all of them. Among around 210,000 clones listed, approximately 94% were seen once. Study observations and caveats: Close to half of spike-specific TCRs reportedly recognize unmutated variant regions. Elevations in Spike-specific TCR breadth and depth followed administration of two AZD1222 doses.

This sequence joins TRBV7-3 and TRBJ1-1; D call uncertain. The sequencing used peripheral blood, collected 28 days after the second dose of the MenACWY control vaccine. The TCR comes from an adult who received the MenACWY meningococcal vaccine as a control. CDR3 loop: CASSLNPSNTEAFF. CDR3 nucleotides: TGTGCCAGCAGCTTAAATCCATCGAACACTGAAGCTTTCTTT.